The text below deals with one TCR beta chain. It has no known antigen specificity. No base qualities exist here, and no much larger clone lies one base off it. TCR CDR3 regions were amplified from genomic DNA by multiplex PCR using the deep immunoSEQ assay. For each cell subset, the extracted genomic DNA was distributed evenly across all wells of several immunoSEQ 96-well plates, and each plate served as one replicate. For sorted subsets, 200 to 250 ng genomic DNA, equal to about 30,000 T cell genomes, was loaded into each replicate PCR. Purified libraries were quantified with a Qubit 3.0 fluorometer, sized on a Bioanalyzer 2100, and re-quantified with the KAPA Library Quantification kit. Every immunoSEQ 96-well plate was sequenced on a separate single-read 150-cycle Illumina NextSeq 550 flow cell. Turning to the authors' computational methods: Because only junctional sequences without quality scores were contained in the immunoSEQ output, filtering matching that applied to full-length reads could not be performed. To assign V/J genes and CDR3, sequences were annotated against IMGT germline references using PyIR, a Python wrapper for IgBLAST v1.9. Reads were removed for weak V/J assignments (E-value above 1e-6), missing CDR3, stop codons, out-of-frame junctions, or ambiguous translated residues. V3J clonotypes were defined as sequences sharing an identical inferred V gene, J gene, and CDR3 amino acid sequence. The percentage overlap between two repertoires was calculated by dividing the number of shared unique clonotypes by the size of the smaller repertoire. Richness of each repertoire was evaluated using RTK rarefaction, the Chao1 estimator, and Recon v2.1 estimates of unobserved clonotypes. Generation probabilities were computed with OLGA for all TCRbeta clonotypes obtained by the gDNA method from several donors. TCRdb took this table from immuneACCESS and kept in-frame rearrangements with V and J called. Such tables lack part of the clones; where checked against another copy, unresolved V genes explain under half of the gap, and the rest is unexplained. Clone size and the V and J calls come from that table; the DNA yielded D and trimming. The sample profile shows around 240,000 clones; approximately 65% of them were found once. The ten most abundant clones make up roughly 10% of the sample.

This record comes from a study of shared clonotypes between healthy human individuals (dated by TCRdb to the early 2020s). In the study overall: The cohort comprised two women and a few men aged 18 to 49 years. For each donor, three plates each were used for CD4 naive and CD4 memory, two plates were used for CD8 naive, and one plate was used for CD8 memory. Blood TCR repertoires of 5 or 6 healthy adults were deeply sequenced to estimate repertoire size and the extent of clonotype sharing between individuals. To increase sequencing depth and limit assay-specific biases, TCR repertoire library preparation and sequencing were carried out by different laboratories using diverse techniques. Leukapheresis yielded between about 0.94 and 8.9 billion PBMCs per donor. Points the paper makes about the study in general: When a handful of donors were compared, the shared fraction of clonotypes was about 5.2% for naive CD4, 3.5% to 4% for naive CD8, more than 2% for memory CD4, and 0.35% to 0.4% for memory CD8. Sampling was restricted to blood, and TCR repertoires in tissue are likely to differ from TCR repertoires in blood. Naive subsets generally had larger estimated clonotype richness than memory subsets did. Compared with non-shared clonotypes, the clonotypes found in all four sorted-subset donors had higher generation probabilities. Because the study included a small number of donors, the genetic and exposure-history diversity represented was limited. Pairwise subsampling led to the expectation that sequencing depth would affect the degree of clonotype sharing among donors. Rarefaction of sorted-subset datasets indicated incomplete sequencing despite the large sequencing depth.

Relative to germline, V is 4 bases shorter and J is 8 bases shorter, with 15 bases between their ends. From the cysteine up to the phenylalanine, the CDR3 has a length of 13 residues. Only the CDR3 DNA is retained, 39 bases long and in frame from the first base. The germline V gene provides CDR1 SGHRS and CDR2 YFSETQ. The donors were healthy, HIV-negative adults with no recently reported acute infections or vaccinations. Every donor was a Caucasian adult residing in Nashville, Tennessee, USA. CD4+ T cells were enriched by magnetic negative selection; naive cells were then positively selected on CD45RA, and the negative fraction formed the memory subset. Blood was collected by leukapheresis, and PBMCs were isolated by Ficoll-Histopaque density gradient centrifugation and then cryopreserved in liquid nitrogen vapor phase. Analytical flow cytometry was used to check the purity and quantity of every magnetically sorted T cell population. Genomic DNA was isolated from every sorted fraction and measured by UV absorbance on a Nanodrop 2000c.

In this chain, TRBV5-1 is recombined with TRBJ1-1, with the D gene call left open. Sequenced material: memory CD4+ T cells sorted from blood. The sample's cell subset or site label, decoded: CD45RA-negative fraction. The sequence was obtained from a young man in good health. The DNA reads TGCGCCAGCAGCCCCCAGGACCCCGCGGAAGCTTTCTTT. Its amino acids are CASSPQDPAEAFF.